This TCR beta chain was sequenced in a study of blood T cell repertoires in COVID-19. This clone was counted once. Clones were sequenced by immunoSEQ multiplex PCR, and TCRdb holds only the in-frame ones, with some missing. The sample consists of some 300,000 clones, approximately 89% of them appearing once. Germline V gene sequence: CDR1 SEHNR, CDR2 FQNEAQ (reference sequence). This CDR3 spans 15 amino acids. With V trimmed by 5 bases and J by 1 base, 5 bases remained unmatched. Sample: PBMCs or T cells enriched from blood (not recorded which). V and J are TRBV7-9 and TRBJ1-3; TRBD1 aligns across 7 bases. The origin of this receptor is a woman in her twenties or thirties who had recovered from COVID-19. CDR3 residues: CASSPQTGSGNTIYF. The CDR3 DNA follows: TGTGCCAGCAGCCCGCAGACAGGGTCTGGAAACACCATATATTTT.